This note documents a single T cell receptor beta chain sequence. The sample holds one count of this clone. This receptor's antigen is unknown. Base-call qualities are not available, and no considerably larger clone is one nucleotide away. This record belongs to a study of T cell changes during pregnancy in multiple sclerosis (dated by TCRdb to between 2018 and 2021). Broadly, across the study: Changes in the T cell repertoire over the course of pregnancy were examined in this study in women with multiple sclerosis.

V is trimmed back by 6 bases and J by 6 bases, and the junction contains 7 bases that no gene match accounts for. The germline V gene provides CDR1 SGHTA and CDR2 FQGNSA. The CDR3 covers 15 residues, taking in both the cysteine and the phenylalanine. The CDR3 DNA has 45 bases and is translated from base 1. Receptor amplification or capture employed the immunoSEQ multiplex PCR assay. Held by TCRdb, this immuneACCESS table contains in-frame sequences only and omits some clones. Under half of the omission traces to an unresolved V gene where checked; the cause of the rest is unknown. This sample lists about 39,000 clones; 94% were detected once. The ten largest account for over 1.5% of the sample.

Sequences were derived from peripheral blood, sampled in the third trimester of pregnancy. The TCR was taken from a female donor with multiple sclerosis, enrolled in a pregnancy study. Recombination linked TRBV7-2 to TRBJ2-3, with 12 bases aligning to TRBD1. The CDR3 region has the sequence CASRLGQGASDTQYF. The nucleotides read TGTGCCAGCAGGCTGGGACAGGGGGCCAGTGATACGCAGTATTTT.